One and the same sample provided the 15 T cell receptor beta chains below, sequenced in a study of blood T cell repertoires in COVID-19. TCRdb's table, derived via immunoSEQ multiplex PCR, lists solely in-frame clones and lacks some. Among about 250,000 clones, roughly 83% were seen once, and the ten largest hold 5.5% to 6%. Specimen: peripheral blood. The receptors derive from a woman aged 80 or over with COVID-19, enrolled during active disease.

The chain joins TRBV7-9 to TRBJ2-7; 7 positions agree with TRBD1. The germline CDR1 and CDR2 sequences are SEHNR and FQNEAQ (reference sequence). The CDR3 totals 15 residues. V trimming: 3 bases; J trimming: 2 bases; junction bases outside the gene matches: 7. Here the CDR3 DNA reads TGTGCCAGCAGCTTTACCGACAGGGATCCCTACGAGCAGTACTTC. Amino acids: CASSFTDRDPYEQYF. Variable domain in full (rest from reference TRBV7-9 and TRBJ2-7): DTGVSQNPRHKITKRGQNVTFRCDPISEHNRLYWYRQTLGQGPEFLTYFQNEAQLEKSRLLSDRFSAERPKGSFSTLEIQRTEQGDSAMYLCASSFTDRDPYEQYFGPGTRLTVT.

J is TRBJ1-2 and V is TRBV5-1, with TRBD1 matching over 7 bases. This CDR3 region has 17 residues. Germline V gives CDR1 SGHRS, CDR2 YFSETQ. V trimming: 4 bases; J trimming: 0 bases; junction bases outside the gene matches: 12. The CDR3 DNA is TGCGCCAGCAGCCCCACATCCGGGGACAGTTCTAACTATGGCTACACCTTC. Encoded protein: CASSPTSGDSSNYGYTF.

The chain is built from TRBV11-2 and TRBJ2-7, with 9 nucleotides matching TRBD2. Losses at the gene ends were 6 bases for V and 0 bases for J; bases not matched to a gene: 6. Per the germline V gene, CDR1 is SGHAT and CDR2 is FQNNGV. The CDR3 has 15 amino acids. CDR3 amino acids: CASSFSGGSSYEQYV. CDR3 coding DNA: TGTGCCAGCAGTTTTAGCGGGGGAAGCTCCTACGAGCAGTACGTC.

The chain uses TRBV7-6 and TRBJ2-1, with D possibly TRBD2 on 6 matching bases. The CDR3 length is 13 residues. V was cut by 4 bases and J by 4 bases, with 8 bases left in between. Germline V gene sequence: CDR1 SGHVS, CDR2 FNYEAQ. The CDR3 bases are TGTGCCAGCAGCTGGGACTCATACAATGAGCAGTTCTTC. This gives the protein CASSWDSYNEQFF.

The V gene is TRBV28, the J gene TRBJ2-3, with TRBD2 matching over 9 bases. The CDR3 is 13 amino acids. In germline, CDR1 is MDHEN, CDR2 SYDVKM. V shed 7 bases and J 6 bases; nucleotides not matched to a gene: 5. The CDR3 nucleotides are TGTGCCAGCACCGGCGGGGGGGCTGATACGCAGTATTTT. It encodes CASTGGGADTQYF.

For the CDR3, the DNA is TGCGCCAGCAGCTCGATGTGGGACAGCGGCTACACCTTC. It encodes CASSSMWDSGYTF. The rearrangement uses TRBV5-1 and TRBJ1-2, with 7 bases matching TRBD1. With V trimmed by 3 bases and J by 8 bases, 7 bases remained unmatched. This CDR3 is built from 13 residues. Germline V gene sequence: CDR1 SGHRS, CDR2 YFSETQ.

The CDR3 reads CASSPQHTFYEQYF. The CDR3, as DNA: TGTGCCAGCAGCCCACAGCACACGTTCTACGAGCAGTACTTC. V gene TRBV27 combines with J gene TRBJ2-7; D is unclear. Trimming took off 6 bases at V and 3 bases at J, with 15 bases between the two ends. CDR3 length: 14 residues. CDR1 and CDR2 from the germline V gene are MNHEY and SMNVEV (reference sequence).

This clone was counted a single time. Written as DNA, the CDR3 is TGTGCCAGCAGCGTAGGGGGGCAGGCACAAGAGACCCAGTACTTC. Protein product: CASSVGGQAQETQYF. The rearrangement uses TRBV11-3 and TRBJ2-5; possibly TRBD1 or TRBD2 for D (6 bases each). This CDR3 is built from 15 residues. V lost 5 bases to trimming and J lost 2 bases, with 15 bases between them. Germline CDR1 is SGHNT and CDR2 is YENEEA.

V is TRBV7-3 and J is TRBJ1-6, with D tentatively TRBD1 (5 bases). V was trimmed by 2 bases and J by 10 bases, leaving 15 bases between them. The V gene's germline CDR1 is SGHTA and CDR2 FQGTGA. The CDR3 is made up of 15 amino acids. CDR3 amino acids: CASSLELGQSSPLHF. CDR3 DNA: TGTGCCAGCAGCTTAGAACTTGGACAAAGCTCACCCCTCCACTTT.

This chain links TRBV9 with TRBJ1-6, with D unresolved. Trimming took 3 bases from V and 7 from J, leaving 17 bases between them. The CDR3 runs to 16 residues. Per the germline V gene, CDR1 is SGDLS and CDR2 is YYNGEE. As DNA, the CDR3 is TGTGCCAGCAGCGCAACGATGTTCGGCAGGAATTCACCCCTCCACTTT. Translated, it gives CASSATMFGRNSPLHF. Full variable domain (remainder filled in from reference TRBV9 and TRBJ1-6): DSGVTQTPKHLITATGQRVTLRCSPRSGDLSVYWYQQSLDQGLQFLIQYYNGEERAKGNILERFSAQQFPDLHSELNLSSLELGDSALYFCASSATMFGRNSPLHFGNGTRLTVT.

V and J are TRBV19 and TRBJ2-2, with TRBD1 as a possible D gene (6 bases). The germline V and J ends were trimmed by 7 bases and 0 bases, with 9 bases remaining between them. Germline CDR1 reads LNHDA; CDR2 reads SQIVND (reference sequence). The CDR3 totals 14 residues. This CDR3 is CASTGTPNTGELFF. The CDR3 DNA sequence: TGTGCCAGTACTGGGACACCGAACACCGGGGAGCTGTTTTTT.

The chain links TRBV5-8 to TRBJ2-3; D is possibly TRBD2 (6 bases). V lost 4 bases to trimming and J lost 5 bases, with 26 bases between them. This CDR3 region has 18 residues. Germline CDR1 and CDR2: SGHTS and YDEGEE. The CDR3: CASSPNDAVSGTGDTQYF. The CDR3 bases are TGTGCCAGCAGCCCAAACGATGCGGTCTCCGGGACTGGAGATACGCAGTATTTT. Using reference TRBV5-8 and TRBJ2-3 for the parts outside the CDR3, the full variable domain is EAGVTQSPTHLIKTRGQQATLRCSPISGHTSVYWYQQALGLGLQFLLWYDEGEERNRGNFPPRFSGRQFPNYSSELNVNALELEDSALYLCASSPNDAVSGTGDTQYFGPGTRLTVL.

This chain connects TRBV5-1 to TRBJ1-5, with unresolved D. CDR1 and CDR2 (germline): SGHRS, YFSETQ. The ends were cut back, 0 bases at V and 0 bases at J, with 7 bases in the middle. The CDR3 totals 15 residues. Written as DNA, the CDR3 is TGCGCCAGCAGCTTGGACAATTTTAGCAATCAGCCCCAGCATTTT. Amino acids: CASSLDNFSNQPQHF. Together with reference TRBV5-1 and TRBJ1-5, the CDR3 gives the full variable domain: KAGVTQTPRYLIKTRGQQVTLSCSPISGHRSVSWYQQTPGQGLQFLFEYFSETQRNKGNFPGRFSGRQFSNSRSEMNVSTLELGDSALYLCASSLDNFSNQPQHFGDGTRLSIL.

This clone was found a few times. The gene calls are TRBV5-1 and TRBJ1-4; D is perhaps TRBD1 (5 bases). The V end was cut by 4 bases, the J end by 5 bases, with 15 bases between. Germline V gives CDR1 SGHRS, CDR2 YFSETQ. The CDR3 totals 15 residues. For the CDR3, the DNA is TGCGCCAGCAGCCCCGGGGGTCAAAAAAATGAAAAACTGTTTTTT. Translating gives CASSPGGQKNEKLFF.

This clone was counted once. The chain has TRBV6-5 and TRBJ2-3; D is possibly TRBD1 (5 bases). Germline V CDR1 and CDR2: MNHEY, SVGAGI. This CDR3 comprises 14 residues. Trimming pared 6 bases from V and 6 bases from J, leaving 16 bases between. The CDR3 coding sequence is TGTGCCAGCAGAAGGGGCGCTTCTAAGGATACGCAGTATTTT. Its protein is CASRRGASKDTQYF.